Shown below are 18 T cell receptor beta chains from a single sample sequenced in a study of T cell responses to AZD1222 COVID-19 vaccine. Clones were read by immunoSEQ multiplex PCR, and TCRdb kept only the in-frame ones, dropping some. Here the sample spans about 150,000 clones, approximately 83% being singletons. The sample was peripheral blood, taken on day 0 of AZD1222 vaccination. The receptors derive from an adult in good health.

V gene TRBV14 combines with J gene TRBJ1-3; D is unresolved. The germline gives CDR1 SGHDN, CDR2 FVKESK. Trimming left V 4 bases short and J 1 base short, with 11 bases between. The CDR3 is 15 residues long. The CDR3 is CASSLTWGSGNTIYF. The CDR3, as DNA: TGTGCCAGCAGCCTTACATGGGGATCTGGAAACACCATATATTTT.

This clone has only one observation. This chain joins TRBV19 and TRBJ1-6; 8 nucleotides line up with TRBD1. V gave up 3 bases and J gave up 10 bases; unmatched junction bases: 11. The CDR3 extends over 16 amino acids. CDR1 is LNHDA and CDR2 is SQIVND in the germline V gene (reference sequence). CDR3 sequence: CASSIGRTGLISPLHF. CDR3 nucleotides: TGTGCCAGTAGTATCGGGAGGACAGGGTTAATCTCACCCCTCCACTTT. Supplemented by reference TRBV19 and TRBJ1-6, the full variable domain reads DGGITQSPKYLFRKEGQNVTLSCEQNLNHDAMYWYRQDPGQGLRLIYYSQIVNDFQKGDIAEGYSVSREKKESFPLTVTSAQKNPTAFYLCASSIGRTGLISPLHFGNGTRLTVT.

V is TRBV6-5 and J is TRBJ1-1; D gene unclear. The CDR3 loop spans 15 amino acids. Germline values: CDR1 MNHEY, CDR2 SVGAGI. Trimming left V 5 bases short and J 1 base short, with 14 bases between. The CDR3 region is CASSPSLLQNTEAFF. CDR3 nucleotide sequence: TGTGCCAGCAGTCCCTCATTACTACAGAACACTGAAGCTTTCTTT.

The chain couples TRBV11-2 to TRBJ2-2; D is possibly TRBD2 (7 bases). The CDR3 is 14 residues long. Looked up from germline, CDR1 is SGHAT and CDR2 is FQNNGV. V shed 2 bases and J shed 7 bases, with 11 bases lying between them. In nucleotides, the CDR3 is TGTGCCAGCAGCTTAAGGGGGGGTGGCGGGGAGCTGTTTTTT. Protein product: CASSLRGGGGELFF.

The CDR3 DNA follows: TGTGCCAGCAGCCCGGGGGACTACCGATCTAGCACAGATACGCAGTATTTT. Its translation: CASSPGDYRSSTDTQYF. J is TRBJ2-3 and V is TRBV11-3; TRBD2 aligns across 7 bases. The CDR3 covers 17 residues. V dropped 5 bases and J dropped 0; count of bases not matched to a gene: 11. Germline assignment: CDR1 SGHNT and CDR2 YENEEA.

The genes are TRBV19 and TRBJ1-2, with D possibly matching TRBD1 (6 bases). The germline gives CDR1 LNHDA, CDR2 SQIVND (reference sequence). Trimming took 5 bases from V and 4 from J, leaving 17 bases between them. The CDR3 has 15 residues. The CDR3 sequence is CASSALSGQSYGYTF. Here the CDR3 DNA reads TGTGCCAGTAGTGCCTTATCCGGACAGTCCTATGGCTACACCTTC.

The rearrangement links TRBV6-5 to TRBJ1-1; D unclear. Germline V CDR1 and CDR2: MNHEY, SVGAGI. The ends were cut back, 7 bases at V and 1 base at J, with 10 bases in the middle. The CDR3 runs 13 residues. CDR3 sequence (DNA): TGTGCCAGCACCTCGGCGGGGAACACTGAAGCTTTCTTT. Its translation is CASTSAGNTEAFF.

Points on this clone: Other DNA sequences from this sample encode an identical CDR3 as well. The V and J genes are TRBV19 and TRBJ1-6, with TRBD1 identical over 8 bases. The germline CDR1 and CDR2 sequences are LNHDA and SQIVND (reference sequence). The CDR3 consists of 15 residues. Trimming took 4 bases from V and 7 from J; bases not matched to a gene: 6. Written as DNA, the CDR3 is TGTGCCAGTAGTACGGCGACAGGGGCGAATTCACCCCTCCACTTT. The encoded protein is CASSTATGANSPLHF.

This rearrangement joins TRBV18 to TRBJ1-4; no firm D call. Germline V gene lookup returns CDR1 KGHSH and CDR2 LQKENI. This CDR3 has 11 amino acids. The V end was cut by 5 bases, the J end by 8 bases, with 6 bases between. CDR3 amino acids: CASSDREKLFF. Written as DNA, the CDR3 is TGTGCCAGCTCAGACCGAGAAAAACTGTTTTTT.

This chain joins TRBV9 and TRBJ1-1; D is possibly TRBD1 (5 bases). Per the germline V gene, CDR1 is SGDLS and CDR2 is YYNGEE. The CDR3 contains 13 residues. The V gene lost 6 bases and the J gene lost 5 bases, with 14 bases spanning the gap. CDR3 in amino acids: CASNPWGGTEAFF. The CDR3 DNA is TGTGCCAGCAACCCCTGGGGGGGTACTGAAGCTTTCTTT.

This clone came up once. CDR3 coding DNA: TGTGCCACTAGCCTGAGTTTGGGAGACACCGGGGAGCTGTTTTTT. Its protein product is CATSLSLGDTGELFF. The chain has TRBV15 and TRBJ2-2; D might be TRBD2 (5 bases). This CDR3 is 15 amino acids long. V was trimmed by 9 bases and J by 3 bases, leaving 17 bases between them. In germline, CDR1 is LNHNV, CDR2 YYDKDF (reference sequence).

This clone was observed once. The gene calls are TRBV3-1 (or the pseudogene TRBV3-2) and TRBJ1-2, with a possible D match to TRBD1 (5 bases). The CDR3 extends over 15 amino acids. Germline CDR1 is LGHDT and CDR2 is YNNKEL (reference sequence). V was clipped by 4 bases and J by 8 bases, with 20 bases between them. CDR3 sequence: CASSRYPAGLGGYTF. The CDR3 coding sequence is TGTGCCAGCAGCCGCTACCCGGCAGGGCTAGGAGGCTACACCTTC.

This sequence joins TRBV19 and TRBJ2-7; D may correspond to TRBD1 or TRBD2 (5 bases each). The CDR3 sequence is 13 residues long. Per germline, CDR1 LNHDA and CDR2 SQIVND (reference sequence). V was cut by 5 bases and J by 2 bases, with 10 bases left in between. The CDR3 loop is CASSQGEPYEQYF. In DNA form, the CDR3 reads TGTGCCAGTAGTCAGGGAGAACCCTACGAGCAGTACTTC.

The CDR3 nucleotides are TGTGCCAGCAGCGCAGGAGGGACCGCTCTATTCGGAGGCTACACCTTC. Translating it yields CASSAGGTALFGGYTF. The gene calls are TRBV9 and TRBJ1-2; D is perhaps TRBD1 (5 bases). Trimming pared 3 bases from V and 8 bases from J, leaving 23 bases between. The CDR3 has 16 amino acids. Germline assignment: CDR1 SGDLS and CDR2 YYNGEE.

The chain combines TRBV7-2 with TRBJ1-5, with unresolved D. The V end lost 1 base, the J end lost 2 bases, and 6 bases lay between the germline ends. Germline CDR1 SGHTA, CDR2 FQGNSA. The CDR3 contains 14 residues. CDR3 bases: TGTGCCAGCAGCTTAGAACCCGGCAATCAGCCCCAGCATTTT. This encodes CASSLEPGNQPQHF.

The V call is TRBV24-1, the J call TRBJ2-5; D call uncertain. Trimming stripped 3 bases from V and 0 bases from J, with 10 bases between. The CDR3 contains 15 residues. The germline CDR1 and CDR2 sequences are KGHDR and SFDVKD. CDR3 sequence: CATSDPVGYQETQYF. Written as DNA, the CDR3 is TGTGCCACCAGTGATCCGGTCGGTTACCAAGAGACCCAGTACTTC.

This clone was recorded once. The J gene is TRBJ2-7, the V gene TRBV10-3, with 16 bases fitting TRBD2. CDR1 ENHRY and CDR2 SYGVKD come from the germline V gene. CDR3 length: 17 amino acids. V shed 6 bases, J shed 0 bases, and the junction held 5 bases outside the gene matches. The CDR3 nucleotides read TGTGCCATCAGGGCCGGGACTAGCGGGGGGGTCTCCTACGAGCAGTACTTC. Translating gives CAIRAGTSGGVSYEQYF.

This clone was observed a handful of times. The chain carries TRBV25-1 and TRBJ1-2; TRBD1 aligns across 7 bases. CDR1 and CDR2 (germline): MGHDK, SYGVNS. The CDR3 is 14 residues long. Trimming at V came to 5 bases and at J to 7 bases, leaving 10 bases not matched to a gene. CDR3 DNA sequence: TGTGCCAGCAGTCCTACTAGGGGGCTCCGTGGCTACACCTTC. It codes for CASSPTRGLRGYTF.